The subject of this entry is one T cell receptor (beta chain). What it binds is unknown. The PCR ran on 60 Vbeta and 13 Jbeta primers. Libraries were prepared by immunoSEQ multiplex PCR; TCRdb keeps only in-frame clonotypes and omits some of them. Of roughly 140,000 clones listed, 80% to 90% are singletons. Trimming removed 2 bases from V and 6 bases from J, with 14 bases in between. The germline V gene encodes CDR1 SGHAT and CDR2 FQNNGV. The CDR3 extends over 14 amino acids. This sample is drawn from a study of cytomegalovirus exposure and HLA in healthy donors. Study results and caveats: Available immune exposure information covered CMV serostatus only. Clonal expansion was found to be greater in HLA-associated TCR beta chains than in equally common others in a later analysis.

Healthy donors of bone marrow made up the group. This sequence joins TRBV11-2 and TRBJ2-7; D is uncertain. The receptor's source is a woman aged 18 to 35 in good health and CMV-seronegative. Sequences were obtained from PBMCs. DNA of the CDR3: TGTGCCAGCAGCTTACAGCGAACACTGGGCGAGCAGTACTTC. It translates to CASSLQRTLGEQYF.